Sequencing of this T cell receptor (beta chain) was carried out in a study of blood T cells in healthy people across ages. Each sample yielded at least 5.5 micrograms of PBMC total RNA. The germline CDR1 and CDR2 sequences are SGHTA and FQGNSA. The CDR3 is made up of 15 amino acids. As concerns this clonotype: The antigen remains unidentified. One end of the junction fails to match germline, which may point to a read error.

For the second PCR, which ran for 7 to 11 cycles, a sample-barcoded 5' primer and a J-beta primer mix were used. Each single sample gave us at least 2.5 million CDR3-containing paired-end reads. TCRdb redid the calling of the 5' RACE reads with MiXCR, one entry per CDR3 protein. This sample yields around 1,800,000 distinct CDR3 sequences, of which 30% to 40% are seen a single time; roughly 23% belongs to the top ten. Study-level results: Those diversity estimates obtained from one million T cells were thought to be underestimates. TCR beta diversity correlated strongly with naive T cell percentage.

The genes are TRBV7-2 and TRBJ1-1; 7 bases match TRBD1. This receptor was obtained from a human donor in good health. The sequencing input was blood. The CDR3 coding sequence is TGTGCCAGCAGCTCAAACTCAGGGGGGTACACTGCAGCTTTCTTT. Protein: CASSSNSGGYTAAFF.